This entry is about one TCR beta chain. Its antigen is unidentified. These data originate in a study of PD-1 blockade in classical Hodgkin lymphoma. Whole-study findings and limits: CD4+ TCR diversity, unlike CD8+, rose significantly by C4D1. Diminished baseline TCR diversity has been reported in newly diagnosed patients relative to healthy donors. Complete responders' diversity at baseline resembled that of newly diagnosed patients.

Time point reported: cycle 4 day 1 (C4D1), after 5 to 7 weeks of nivolumab. Each and every patient relapsed after autologous stem cell transplantation, and patients got differing brentuximab vedotin exposure. Only in-frame clones appear in the TCRdb table, and some are missing; sequencing was by immunoSEQ multiplex PCR. The sample has tens of thousands of clones, around 76% seen once. This CDR3 contains 15 residues. Germline-derived CDR1 and CDR2 are SGHRS and YFSETQ. Germline trimming cut 0 bases from V and 3 bases from J; bases unmatched to any gene: 6. V gene TRBV5-1 combines with J gene TRBJ2-7, with 7 nucleotides matching TRBD2. The specimen was peripheral blood mononuclear cells (PBMCs), collected before the fourth cycle of nivolumab. The TCR sequence derives from a human donor with classical Hodgkin lymphoma. In DNA form, the CDR3 reads TGCGCCAGCAGCTTGGAGGCGGGAGCGTTCTACGAGCAGTACTTC. Amino acids: CASSLEAGAFYEQYF. Drawing the rest from reference TRBV5-1 and TRBJ2-7, the complete variable domain is KAGVTQTPRYLIKTRGQQVTLSCSPISGHRSVSWYQQTPGQGLQFLFEYFSETQRNKGNFPGRFSGRQFSNSRSEMNVSTLELGDSALYLCASSLEAGAFYEQYFGPGTRLTVT.